The T cell receptor beta chain described here comes from a study of blood T cell repertoires in COVID-19. Background on the study: Spain, Italy and the United States supplied samples that represented acute and convalescent COVID-19. Sources were T cells, B-cell-depleted T cells, or PBMCs; the material itself was cDNA or gDNA.

Germline V CDR1 and CDR2: SEHNR, FQNEAQ (reference sequence). The CDR3 runs to 15 residues. Trimming took 2 bases from V and 7 from J, leaving 12 bases between them. Authors' methods: It was from reference gene primer amplification that nucleated cell counts were estimated. Measured with immunoSEQ multiplex PCR; TCRdb has only the in-frame clones, and not every one. V and J calls and clone size are copied from that table; D and trimming were computed from the DNA. The sample includes about 63,000 clones, 88% of them seen just once. This TCR was recovered from a human donor in a cohort sampled during active COVID-19. The sample comprised peripheral blood. The J gene is TRBJ1-6, the V gene TRBV7-9, with D tentatively TRBD1 (6 bases). CDR3 sequence: CASSLSGGPNSPLHF. The CDR3, as DNA: TGTGCCAGCAGCTTAAGCGGGGGCCCAAATTCACCCCTCCACTTT.